The 31 T cell receptor beta chains presented below share a single source sample, sequenced in a study of T-cell memory formation after mild COVID-19. One entry per CDR3 protein, called by TCRdb with MiXCR from the 5' RACE reads. The repertoire has 300,000 to 400,000 distinct CDR3 sequences, roughly 14% of them found once; the top ten carry around a fifth. Sequenced input: PBMCs or a T cell subset sorted from them (not recorded which). Source of these receptors: a man aged 18 to 29 who had mild COVID-19 (a few samples of this study predate the infection). Cell type and time point are not known.

This clonotype came up a few times. The chain links TRBV7-8 to TRBJ2-7, with D perhaps TRBD1 (6 bases). The germline gives CDR1 SGHVS, CDR2 FQNEAQ. The V and J ends lost 1 base and 3 bases respectively, with 16 bases between them. This CDR3 contains 16 residues. The CDR3 protein is CASSLEGRGTYYEQYV. CDR3 bases: TGTGCCAGCAGCTTAGAAGGCAGGGGAACTTACTACGAGCAGTACGTC.

The CDR3 reads CASSQQGSGVGYNEQFF. The CDR3 nucleotides read TGTGCCAGCAGCCAGCAGGGGAGCGGGGTAGGCTACAATGAGCAGTTCTTC. The rearrangement uses TRBV6-5 and TRBJ2-1, with a possible D match to TRBD2 (7 bases). This CDR3 region has 17 residues. Germline V gene data show CDR1 as MNHEY and CDR2 as SVGAGI. The V end lost 6 bases, the J end lost 3 bases, and 21 bases lay between the germline ends.

This clonotype has more than one count but fewer than ten. The chain joins TRBV27 to TRBJ2-2; D is undetermined. Trimming removed 5 bases at V and 1 base at J, with 11 bases between. The CDR3 spans 15 residues. Germline V gene lookup returns CDR1 MNHEY and CDR2 SMNVEV (reference sequence). In DNA, the CDR3 is TGTGCCAGCAGTCATCGAAGGGTGAACACCGGGGAGCTGTTTTTT. It encodes CASSHRRVNTGELFF.

There are many counts of this clonotype. The chain uses TRBV7-2 and TRBJ1-2, with D unresolved. The germline gives CDR1 SGHTA, CDR2 FQGNSA. The CDR3 consists of 13 residues. V shed 1 base and J shed 0 bases, with 3 bases lying between them. The CDR3 DNA follows: TGTGCCAGCAGCTTAGTTGCTAACTATGGCTACACCTTC. As protein: CASSLVANYGYTF.

This clonotype was seen ten or more times. The CDR3, as DNA: TGTGCCAGCAGCCCCCGGTGGGAGCAGTACTTC. Encoded protein: CASSPRWEQYF. The chain couples TRBV6-6 to TRBJ2-7; D uncertain. Germline V gives CDR1 MNHNY, CDR2 SVGAGI (reference sequence). CDR3 length equals 11 residues. Trimming took off 6 bases at V and 7 bases at J, with 10 bases between the two ends.

The rearrangement uses TRBV19 and TRBJ2-1; 11 bases are shared with TRBD2. The V gene's germline CDR1 is LNHDA and CDR2 SQIVND (reference sequence). Germline trimming cut 7 bases from V and 3 bases from J; bases unmatched to any gene: 11. CDR3 size: 17 residues. The CDR3 loop reads CASTTIRTSGRYNEQFF. For the CDR3, the DNA is TGTGCCAGTACCACCATCAGGACTAGCGGGCGCTACAATGAGCAGTTCTTC.

V is TRBV5-5 and J is TRBJ2-1, with 7 bases identical to TRBD1. Germline V gene lookup returns CDR1 SGHKS and CDR2 YYEKEE (reference sequence). The CDR3 is 12 residues long. Germline trimming cut 4 bases from V and 8 bases from J; bases unmatched to any gene: 3. CDR3 nucleotide sequence: TGTGCCAGCAGCCGACAGGGATATGAGCAGTTCTTC. It is translated as CASSRQGYEQFF.

This clonotype has a count of ten or more. V and J are TRBV29-1 and TRBJ2-5, with D possibly being TRBD1 (5 bases). Germline V gene data show CDR1 as SQVTM and CDR2 as ANQGSEA. The germline V and J ends were trimmed by 6 bases and 5 bases, with 16 bases remaining between them. The CDR3 extends over 13 amino acids. The CDR3 nucleotides read TGCAGCGTCGGCTGGGGCGTAGGGGAGACCCAGTACTTC. This gives the protein CSVGWGVGETQYF.

The V and J genes are TRBV6-2 or TRBV6-3 and TRBJ2-2; weak D call: TRBD2 (6 bases). CDR1 MNHEY and CDR2 SVGEGT come from the germline V gene. V was shortened by 6 bases and J by 1 base, with 15 bases between the two germline ends. This CDR3 contains 16 residues. CDR3 amino acids: CASSPAGRGNTGELFF. In nucleotides, the CDR3 is TGTGCCAGCAGCCCAGCCGGGCGGGGGAACACCGGGGAGCTGTTTTTT.

This clonotype was counted between two and nine times. The rearrangement uses TRBV5-6 and TRBJ1-1, with 7 nucleotides matching TRBD1. The germline CDR1 and CDR2 sequences are SGHDT and YYEEEE. Unmatched junction bases numbered 8, after V lost 6 bases and J lost 0 bases. The CDR3 runs 15 residues. Written as DNA, the CDR3 is TGTGCCAGCATCCCCAGGGGGAGGGTGAACACTGAAGCTTTCTTT. Protein: CASIPRGRVNTEAFF.

This clonotype was seen at least ten times. The chain is built from TRBV6-2 or TRBV6-3 and TRBJ2-1, with D possibly called TRBD1 or TRBD2 (5 bases each). V was clipped by 2 bases and J by 0 bases, with 14 bases between them. The CDR3 has 17 amino acids. Per germline, CDR1 MNHEY and CDR2 SVGEGT. The CDR3 bases are TGTGCCAGCAGTTACCTCGGGGCCCAGAGCTCCTACAATGAGCAGTTCTTC. This gives the protein CASSYLGAQSSYNEQFF.

This clonotype was observed a few times. The V gene is TRBV10-3, the J gene TRBJ2-3, with D tentatively TRBD1 or TRBD2 (6 bases each). Germline CDR1 ENHRY, CDR2 SYGVKD. This CDR3 has 14 amino acids. The V end lost 6 bases, the J end lost 4 bases, and 14 bases lay between the germline ends. This chain's CDR3 is CAIRSRGEADTQYF. CDR3 in DNA: TGTGCCATCAGAAGTAGGGGGGAGGCAGATACGCAGTATTTT.

The chain couples TRBV4-3 to TRBJ2-7; TRBD2 is a possible D gene (5 bases). This CDR3 comprises 14 residues. In germline, CDR1 is LGHNA, CDR2 YSLEER. V was cut by 4 bases and J by 7 bases, with 17 bases left in between. The CDR3 reads CASSPERVGYEQYF. Here the CDR3 DNA reads TGCGCCAGCAGCCCTGAGAGGGTCGGGTATGAGCAGTACTTC.

The table lists this clonotype with a few counts. The rearrangement joins TRBV7-9 to TRBJ1-1; D gene unclear. This CDR3 has 11 residues. The germline V gene has CDR1 SEHNR and CDR2 FQNEAQ (reference sequence). Trimming took 7 bases from V and 5 from J, leaving 8 bases between them. DNA of the CDR3: TGTGCCAGCATCCAGGCGACTGAAGCTTTCTTT. Translated: CASIQATEAFF.

The sample holds a few counts of this clonotype. CDR3 sequence: CASSAGIGRNYGYTF. In DNA form, the CDR3 reads TGTGCCAGCAGCGCCGGAATTGGGCGTAACTATGGCTACACCTTC. The gene calls are TRBV5-8 and TRBJ1-2; unclear D gene. The ends were cut back, 4 bases at V and 1 base at J, with 14 bases in the middle. The CDR3 spans 15 residues. CDR1 SGHTS and CDR2 YDEGEE come from the germline V gene.

V gene TRBV6-2 or TRBV6-3 combines with J gene TRBJ1-6, with TRBD1 as a possible D gene (5 bases). V was clipped by 6 bases and J by 6 bases, with 15 bases between them. The germline CDR1 and CDR2 sequences are MNHEY and SVGEGT. This CDR3 comprises 15 residues. CDR3: CASRPPGRANSPLHF. DNA for the CDR3: TGTGCCAGCAGACCACCGGGACGAGCTAATTCACCCCTCCACTTT.

This clonotype was counted only a few times. V is TRBV20-1 and J is TRBJ2-3, with 14 bases lining up with TRBD2. Germline V gives CDR1 DFQATT, CDR2 SNEGSKA (reference sequence). CDR3 length equals 15 residues. Losses at the gene ends were 0 bases for V and 6 bases for J; bases not matched to a gene: 2. The CDR3 DNA is TGCAGTGCTAGAGACTGGACTAGCGGGGGGGATACGCAGTATTTT. Protein sequence: CSARDWTSGGDTQYF.

This clonotype was found a few times. This rearrangement joins TRBV9 to TRBJ2-3; 9 nucleotides line up with TRBD2. Germline V CDR1 and CDR2: SGDLS, YYNGEE. The J segment lost 1 base and the V segment lost 0 bases, leaving 3 bases of the junction unmatched. CDR3 size: 16 residues. The CDR3 is CASSVVPSGGTDTQYF. CDR3 sequence (DNA): TGTGCCAGCAGCGTAGTACCTAGCGGGGGCACAGATACGCAGTATTTT. The full variable domain, completed using reference TRBV9 and TRBJ2-3, is DSGVTQTPKHLITATGQRVTLRCSPRSGDLSVYWYQQSLDQGLQFLIQYYNGEERAKGNILERFSAQQFPDLHSELNLSSLELGDSALYFCASSVVPSGGTDTQYFGPGTRLTVL.

V gene TRBV20-1 combines with J gene TRBJ2-3; TRBD2 aligns across 9 bases. Germline loops: CDR1 DFQATT, CDR2 SNEGSKA (reference sequence). This CDR3 has 17 amino acids. The trim removed 4 bases at V and 4 bases at J, leaving 15 bases unmatched. The CDR3 DNA reads TGCAGTGCTAAGCCCCCCGGGGGGACTAGCTTGCCAGATACGCAGTATTTT. It is translated as CSAKPPGGTSLPDTQYF.

This clonotype was recorded at least ten times. The chain combines TRBV10-2 with TRBJ2-5; TRBD1 matches at 7 bases. J gave up 1 base and V 8 bases, and 10 bases lay outside the gene matches. Germline V CDR1 and CDR2: WSHSY, SAAADI. The CDR3 covers 15 residues. The CDR3 protein is CASLEAGGVQETQYF. CDR3 coding DNA: TGCGCCAGCCTAGAGGCAGGGGGAGTCCAAGAGACCCAGTACTTC.

This clonotype appeared many times. V gene TRBV7-2 combines with J gene TRBJ2-1; D gene unclear. Germline CDR1 SGHTA, CDR2 FQGNSA. Trimming removed 2 bases at V and 9 bases at J, with 17 bases between. The CDR3 loop spans 15 amino acids. The CDR3 nucleotides are TGTGCCAGCAGCTTAAGTTCTCCCCGCTTAGGTGAGCAGTTCTTC. This codes for CASSLSSPRLGEQFF.

The V gene is TRBV5-4, the J gene TRBJ2-7; 8 nucleotides match TRBD1. The ends lost 4 bases at V and 5 bases at J; junction bases unmatched: 5. Germline CDR1 and CDR2: SGHNT and YYREEE (reference sequence). This CDR3 is built from 13 residues. The CDR3 DNA is TGTGCCAGCAGCCGGGGACAGGCCAACGAGCAGTACTTC. It encodes CASSRGQANEQYF.

This clonotype was seen more than once but under ten times. J is TRBJ2-1 and V is TRBV24-1; TRBD1 aligns across 10 bases. Germline V gives CDR1 KGHDR, CDR2 SFDVKD. After removal of 5 bases from V and 3 bases from J, the junction contained 6 bases not matched to a gene. The CDR3 is 16 amino acids. The CDR3 DNA sequence: TGTGCCACCAGTGCCACGGACAGGGGGGGCTACAATGAGCAGTTCTTC. It codes for CATSATDRGGYNEQFF.

This clonotype has just a few counts. This sequence joins TRBV7-6 and TRBJ2-7; no definite D call. V shed 5 bases and J shed 5 bases, with 13 bases lying between them. The CDR3 extends over 13 amino acids. In germline, CDR1 is SGHVS, CDR2 FNYEAQ. The CDR3 DNA reads as TGTGCCAGCAGCCGCCAGAGATCCGACGAGCAGTACTTC. It encodes CASSRQRSDEQYF.

This clonotype was observed many times. CDR3 sequence (DNA): TGCGCCAGCAGCCCGGAAGGGACAGGGACCCACGAGCAGTACTTC. Protein sequence: CASSPEGTGTHEQYF. The chain joins TRBV5-1 to TRBJ2-7; 9 positions agree with TRBD1. This CDR3 is built from 15 residues. V lost 4 bases and J lost 5; bases outside the gene matches: 10. Germline V CDR1 and CDR2: SGHRS, YFSETQ.

V usage is TRBV12-3 or TRBV12-4 and J usage is TRBJ2-6; D not resolved. V gave up 2 bases and J gave up 3 bases, with 14 bases separating them. The CDR3 spans 17 residues. As DNA, the CDR3 is TGTGCCAGCAGTTTAACCCCCCGGGCTTATGGGGCCAACGTCCTGACTTTC. Protein product: CASSLTPRAYGANVLTF.

The chain has TRBV6-5 and TRBJ2-5; weak D call: TRBD2 (6 bases). Germline values: CDR1 MNHEY, CDR2 SVGAGI. Trimming stripped 2 bases from V and 2 bases from J, with 18 bases between. There are 17 residues in the CDR3. The CDR3 loop is CASSYKEANSGQETQYF. The CDR3 DNA follows: TGTGCCAGCAGTTACAAGGAGGCTAACAGCGGGCAAGAGACCCAGTACTTC.

This rearrangement joins TRBV6-6 to TRBJ2-3, with TRBD1 as a possible D gene (6 bases). Germline assignment: CDR1 MNHNY and CDR2 SVGAGI (reference sequence). The germline V and J ends were trimmed by 10 bases and 1 base, with 12 bases remaining between them. The CDR3 extends over 13 amino acids. The CDR3 DNA is TGTGCCACCGTGGGGGCCGGCACAGATACGCAGTATTTT. Amino acids: CATVGAGTDTQYF.

This clonotype showed up just a few times. The chain employs TRBV9 and TRBJ2-1; D unresolved. This CDR3 region has 14 residues. Germline values: CDR1 SGDLS, CDR2 YYNGEE. V lost 4 bases, J lost 5 bases, and 13 bases lay in between. The CDR3 here is CASSPRRADNEQFF. CDR3 DNA: TGTGCCAGCAGCCCCCGAAGGGCTGACAATGAGCAGTTCTTC.

This clonotype was found many times. V is TRBV3-1 and J is TRBJ2-5; possibly TRBD2 for D (5 bases). Germline-derived CDR1 and CDR2 are LGHDT and YNNKEL (reference sequence). V was pared by 0 bases and J by 7 bases, with 15 bases between. The CDR3 extends over 15 amino acids. Written as DNA, the CDR3 is TGTGCCAGCAGCCAAGAGCCCCGGGGAGCCCCGACCCAGTACTTC. Its protein product is CASSQEPRGAPTQYF.

This clonotype was counted only a few times. The rearrangement joins TRBV2 to TRBJ2-5; maybe TRBD1 (5 bases). Trimming cost V 6 bases and J 1 base, with 12 bases left between them. The CDR3 spans 14 residues. CDR1 is SNHLY, CDR2 FYNNEI, per germline. CDR3 DNA sequence: TGTGCCAGCAGGTTAGGGGCAGCCCAAGAGACCCAGTACTTC. Its protein product is CASRLGAAQETQYF.